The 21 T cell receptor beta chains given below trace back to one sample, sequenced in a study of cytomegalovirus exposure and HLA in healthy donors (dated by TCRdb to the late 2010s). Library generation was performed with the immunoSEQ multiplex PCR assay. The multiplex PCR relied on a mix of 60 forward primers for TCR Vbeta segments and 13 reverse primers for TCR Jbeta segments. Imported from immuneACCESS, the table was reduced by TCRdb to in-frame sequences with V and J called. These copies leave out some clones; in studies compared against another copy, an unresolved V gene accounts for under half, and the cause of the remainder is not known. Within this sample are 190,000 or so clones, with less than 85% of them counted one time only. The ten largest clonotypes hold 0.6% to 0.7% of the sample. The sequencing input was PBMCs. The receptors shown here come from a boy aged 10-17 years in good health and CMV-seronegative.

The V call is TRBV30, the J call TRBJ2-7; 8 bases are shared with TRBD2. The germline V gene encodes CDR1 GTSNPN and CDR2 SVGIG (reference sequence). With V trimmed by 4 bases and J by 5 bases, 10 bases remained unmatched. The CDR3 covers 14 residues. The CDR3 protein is CAWTVGLAGNEQYF. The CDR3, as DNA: TGTGCCTGGACCGTAGGGCTAGCGGGTAACGAGCAGTACTTC.

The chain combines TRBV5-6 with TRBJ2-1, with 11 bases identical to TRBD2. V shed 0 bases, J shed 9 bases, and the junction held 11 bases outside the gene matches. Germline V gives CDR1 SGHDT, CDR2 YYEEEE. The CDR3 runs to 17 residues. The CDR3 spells CASSLARTSGSSGEQFF. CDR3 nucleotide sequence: TGTGCCAGCAGCTTGGCCCGAACTAGCGGGAGTTCAGGTGAGCAGTTCTTC.

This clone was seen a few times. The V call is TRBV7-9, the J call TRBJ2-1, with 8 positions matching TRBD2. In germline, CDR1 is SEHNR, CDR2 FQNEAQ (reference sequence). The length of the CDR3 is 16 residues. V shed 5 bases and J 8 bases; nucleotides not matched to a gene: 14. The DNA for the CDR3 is TGTGCCAGCAGCAGCCAAGGGACTAGTTCCGGGTATGAGCAGTTCTTC. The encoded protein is CASSSQGTSSGYEQFF.

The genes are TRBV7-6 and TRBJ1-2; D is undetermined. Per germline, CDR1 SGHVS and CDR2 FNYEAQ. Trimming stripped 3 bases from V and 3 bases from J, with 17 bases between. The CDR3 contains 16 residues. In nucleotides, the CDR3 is TGTGCCAGCAGCTTTGGAGGAAGAGGGAGTGACTATGGCTACACCTTC. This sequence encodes CASSFGGRGSDYGYTF.

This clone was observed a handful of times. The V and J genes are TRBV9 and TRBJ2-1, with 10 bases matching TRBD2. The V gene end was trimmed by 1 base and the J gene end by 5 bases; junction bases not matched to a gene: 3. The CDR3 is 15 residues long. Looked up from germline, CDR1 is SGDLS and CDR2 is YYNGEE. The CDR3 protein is CASSVLAGADNEQFF. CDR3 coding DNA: TGTGCCAGCAGCGTACTAGCGGGGGCTGACAATGAGCAGTTCTTC.

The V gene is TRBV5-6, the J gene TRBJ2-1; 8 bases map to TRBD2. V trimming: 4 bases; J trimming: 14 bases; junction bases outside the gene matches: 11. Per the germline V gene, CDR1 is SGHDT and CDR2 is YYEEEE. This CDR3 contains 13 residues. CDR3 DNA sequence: TGTGCCAGCAGCATATCTAGCGGGCCGGGAGAGTTCTTC. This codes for CASSISSGPGEFF.

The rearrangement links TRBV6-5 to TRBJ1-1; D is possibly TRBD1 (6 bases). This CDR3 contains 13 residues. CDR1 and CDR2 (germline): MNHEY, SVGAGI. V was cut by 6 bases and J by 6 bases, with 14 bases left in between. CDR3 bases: TGTGCCAGCAGCAGAAAAAAGGGGGCTGAAGCTTTCTTT. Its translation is CASSRKKGAEAFF.

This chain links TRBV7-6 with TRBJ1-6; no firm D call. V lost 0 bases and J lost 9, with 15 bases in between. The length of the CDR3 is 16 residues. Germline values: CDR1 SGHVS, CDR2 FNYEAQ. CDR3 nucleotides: TGTGCCAGCAGCTTAGCTCGCGGTTCGGGGAGTTCACCCCTCCACTTT. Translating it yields CASSLARGSGSSPLHF. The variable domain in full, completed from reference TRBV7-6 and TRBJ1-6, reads GAGVSQSPRYKVTKRGQDVALRCDPISGHVSLYWYRQALGQGPEFLTYFNYEAQQDKSGLPNDRFSAERPEGSISTLTIQRTEQRDSAMYRCASSLARGSGSSPLHFGNGTRLTVT.

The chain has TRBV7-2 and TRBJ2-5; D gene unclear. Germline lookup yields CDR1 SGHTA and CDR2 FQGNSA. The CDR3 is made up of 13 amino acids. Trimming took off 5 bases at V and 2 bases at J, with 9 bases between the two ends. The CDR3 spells CASSLSLQETQYF. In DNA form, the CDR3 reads TGTGCCAGCAGCCTCTCCCTACAAGAGACCCAGTACTTC.

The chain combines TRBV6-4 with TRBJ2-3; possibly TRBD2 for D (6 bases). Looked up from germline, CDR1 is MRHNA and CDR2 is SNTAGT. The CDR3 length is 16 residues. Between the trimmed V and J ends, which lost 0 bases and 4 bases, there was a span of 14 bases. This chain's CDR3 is CASSDSIGGAPDTQYF. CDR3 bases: TGTGCCAGCAGTGACTCTATTGGAGGGGCCCCAGATACGCAGTATTTT.

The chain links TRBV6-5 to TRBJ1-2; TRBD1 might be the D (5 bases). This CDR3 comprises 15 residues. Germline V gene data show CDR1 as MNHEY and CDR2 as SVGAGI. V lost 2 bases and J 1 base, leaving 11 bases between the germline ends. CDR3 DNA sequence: TGTGCCAGCAGTTACCAGACAGAAAGTAACTATGGCTACACCTTC. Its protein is CASSYQTESNYGYTF.

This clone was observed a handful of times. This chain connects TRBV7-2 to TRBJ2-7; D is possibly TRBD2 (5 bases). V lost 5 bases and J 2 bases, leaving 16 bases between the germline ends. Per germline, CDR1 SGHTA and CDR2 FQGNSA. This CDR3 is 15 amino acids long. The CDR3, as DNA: TGTGCCAGCAGCGTGCGACCCCGGCGGGCCTACGAGCAGTACTTC. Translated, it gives CASSVRPRRAYEQYF.

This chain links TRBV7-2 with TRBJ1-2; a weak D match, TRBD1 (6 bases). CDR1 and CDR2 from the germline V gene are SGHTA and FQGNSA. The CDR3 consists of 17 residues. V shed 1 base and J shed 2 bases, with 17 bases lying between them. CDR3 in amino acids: CASSLVFPRGGNYGYTF. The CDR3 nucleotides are TGTGCCAGCAGCTTAGTATTCCCCAGGGGAGGGAACTATGGCTACACCTTC.

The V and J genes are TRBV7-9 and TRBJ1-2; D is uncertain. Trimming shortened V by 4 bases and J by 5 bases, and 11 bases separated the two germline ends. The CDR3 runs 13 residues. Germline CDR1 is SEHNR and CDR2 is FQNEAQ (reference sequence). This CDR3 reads CASSSPGKYGYTF. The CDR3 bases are TGTGCCAGCAGCTCCCCGGGGAAGTATGGCTACACCTTC. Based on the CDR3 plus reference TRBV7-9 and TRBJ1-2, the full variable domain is DTGVSQNPRHKITKRGQNVTFRCDPISEHNRLYWYRQTLGQGPEFLTYFQNEAQLEKSRLLSDRFSAERPKGSFSTLEIQRTEQGDSAMYLCASSSPGKYGYTFGSGTRLTVV.

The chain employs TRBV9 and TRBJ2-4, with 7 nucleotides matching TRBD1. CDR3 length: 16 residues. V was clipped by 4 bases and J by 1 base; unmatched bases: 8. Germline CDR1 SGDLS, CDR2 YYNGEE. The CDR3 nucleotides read TGTGCCAGCAGCCCGAGACAGGGCGAGGCCAAAAACATTCAGTACTTC. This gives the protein CASSPRQGEAKNIQYF.

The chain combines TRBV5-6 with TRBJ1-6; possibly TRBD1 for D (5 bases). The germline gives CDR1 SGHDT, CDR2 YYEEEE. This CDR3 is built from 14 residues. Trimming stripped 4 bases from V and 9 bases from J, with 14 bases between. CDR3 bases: TGTGCCAGCAGCCGACAGTTGAAGGGTTCACCCCTCCACTTT. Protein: CASSRQLKGSPLHF.

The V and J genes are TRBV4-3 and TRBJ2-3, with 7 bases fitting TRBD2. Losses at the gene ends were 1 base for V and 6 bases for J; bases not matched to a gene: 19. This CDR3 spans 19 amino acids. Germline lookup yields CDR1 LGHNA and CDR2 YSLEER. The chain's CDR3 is CASSQGTGGTRRERDTQYF. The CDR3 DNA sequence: TGCGCCAGCAGCCAAGGGACCGGGGGAACCAGGCGGGAGAGGGATACGCAGTATTTT.

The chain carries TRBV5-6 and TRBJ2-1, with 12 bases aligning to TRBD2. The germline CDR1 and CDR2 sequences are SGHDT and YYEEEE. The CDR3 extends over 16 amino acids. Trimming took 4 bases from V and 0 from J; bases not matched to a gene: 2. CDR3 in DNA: TGTGCCAGCAGCCGGGGACTAGCGGGCTCCTACAATGAGCAGTTCTTC. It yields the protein CASSRGLAGSYNEQFF.

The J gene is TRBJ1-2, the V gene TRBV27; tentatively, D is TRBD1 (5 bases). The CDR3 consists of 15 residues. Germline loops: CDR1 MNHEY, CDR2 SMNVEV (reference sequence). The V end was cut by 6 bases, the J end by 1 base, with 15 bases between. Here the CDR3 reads CASSPDRPINYGYTF. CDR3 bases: TGTGCCAGCAGCCCTGACAGACCGATTAACTATGGCTACACCTTC.

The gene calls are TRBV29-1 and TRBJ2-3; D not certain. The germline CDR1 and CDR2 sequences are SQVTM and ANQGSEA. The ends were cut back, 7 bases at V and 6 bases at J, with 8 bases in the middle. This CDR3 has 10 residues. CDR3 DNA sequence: TGCAGCGGCGAGAGGGATACGCAGTATTTT. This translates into CSGERDTQYF.

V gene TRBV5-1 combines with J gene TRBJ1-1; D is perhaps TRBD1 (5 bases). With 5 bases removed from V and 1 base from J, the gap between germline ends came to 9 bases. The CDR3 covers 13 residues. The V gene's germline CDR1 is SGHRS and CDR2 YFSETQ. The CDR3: CASRTASNTEAFF. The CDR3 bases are TGCGCCAGCAGGACAGCATCGAACACTGAAGCTTTCTTT.